This T cell receptor (beta chain) was identified in a study of blood T cell repertoires in COVID-19. As for the study in general: Sites across the United States, Italy and Spain contributed samples from acute and convalescent COVID-19. In each case, the material was cDNA or gDNA derived from T cells, B-cell-depleted T cells, or PBMCs.

CDR3 length: 14 residues. The germline V gene encodes CDR1 LNHNV and CDR2 YYDKDF (reference sequence). J gave up 0 bases and V 7 bases, and 5 bases lay outside the gene matches. In the original processing: Amplification of reference gene primers provided the estimated nucleated cell counts. This table comes from immunoSEQ multiplex PCR, and its TCRdb copy is limited to in-frame clones, with some not included. V, J and clone size were drawn from that table, and D and trimming were deduced from the DNA. The sample has roughly 150,000 clones, over 70% seen once. The rearrangement uses TRBV15 and TRBJ1-1; 7 positions agree with TRBD1. Sample: peripheral blood. The clonotype was recovered from a woman in her seventies who had recovered from COVID-19. CDR3 in DNA: TGTGCCACCACCCCGACAGGGATGAACACTGAAGCTTTCTTT. Amino acids: CATTPTGMNTEAFF.